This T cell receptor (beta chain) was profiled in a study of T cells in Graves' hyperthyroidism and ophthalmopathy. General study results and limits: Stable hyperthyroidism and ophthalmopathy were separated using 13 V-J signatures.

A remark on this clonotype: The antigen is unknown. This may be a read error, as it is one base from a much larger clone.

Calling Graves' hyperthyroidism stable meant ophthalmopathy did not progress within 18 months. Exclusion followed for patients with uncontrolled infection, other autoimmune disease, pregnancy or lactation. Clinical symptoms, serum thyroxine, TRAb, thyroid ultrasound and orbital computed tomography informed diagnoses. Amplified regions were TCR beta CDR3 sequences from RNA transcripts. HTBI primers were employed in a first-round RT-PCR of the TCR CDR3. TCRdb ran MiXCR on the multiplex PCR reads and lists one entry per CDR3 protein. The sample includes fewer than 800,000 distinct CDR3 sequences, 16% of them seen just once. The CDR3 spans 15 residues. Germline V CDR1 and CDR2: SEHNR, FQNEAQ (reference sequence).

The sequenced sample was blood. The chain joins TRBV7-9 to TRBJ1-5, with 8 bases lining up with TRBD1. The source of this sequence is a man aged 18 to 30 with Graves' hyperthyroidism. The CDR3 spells CASSPGQGYNQSQHF. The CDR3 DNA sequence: TGTGCCAGCAGCCCAGGACAGGGTTACAATCAGTCCCAGCATTTT.